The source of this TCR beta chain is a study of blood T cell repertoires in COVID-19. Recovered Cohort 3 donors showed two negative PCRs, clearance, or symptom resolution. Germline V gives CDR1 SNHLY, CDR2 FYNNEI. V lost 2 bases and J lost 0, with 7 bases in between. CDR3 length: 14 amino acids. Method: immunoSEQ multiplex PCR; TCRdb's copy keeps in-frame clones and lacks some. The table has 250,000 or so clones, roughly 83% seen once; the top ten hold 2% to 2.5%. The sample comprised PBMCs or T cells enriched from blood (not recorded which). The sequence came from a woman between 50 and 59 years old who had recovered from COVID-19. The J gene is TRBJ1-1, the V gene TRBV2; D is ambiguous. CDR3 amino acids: CASSESRMNTEAFF. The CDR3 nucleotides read TGTGCCAGCAGTGAAAGCAGGATGAACACTGAAGCTTTCTTT.